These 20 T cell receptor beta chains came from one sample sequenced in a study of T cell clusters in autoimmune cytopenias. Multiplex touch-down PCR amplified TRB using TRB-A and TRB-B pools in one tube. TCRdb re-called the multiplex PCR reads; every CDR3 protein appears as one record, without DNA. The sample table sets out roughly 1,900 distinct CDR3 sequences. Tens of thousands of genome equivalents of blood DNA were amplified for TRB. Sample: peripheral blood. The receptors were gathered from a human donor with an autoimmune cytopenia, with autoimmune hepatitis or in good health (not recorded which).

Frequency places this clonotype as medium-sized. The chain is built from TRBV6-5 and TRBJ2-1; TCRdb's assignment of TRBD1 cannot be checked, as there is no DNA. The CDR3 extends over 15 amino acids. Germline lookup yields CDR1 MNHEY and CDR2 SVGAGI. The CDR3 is CASSYGAGGPDEQFF.

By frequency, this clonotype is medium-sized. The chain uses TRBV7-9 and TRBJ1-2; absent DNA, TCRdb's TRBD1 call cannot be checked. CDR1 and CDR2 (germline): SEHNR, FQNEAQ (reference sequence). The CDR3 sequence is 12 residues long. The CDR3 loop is CASSLTGSGYTF.

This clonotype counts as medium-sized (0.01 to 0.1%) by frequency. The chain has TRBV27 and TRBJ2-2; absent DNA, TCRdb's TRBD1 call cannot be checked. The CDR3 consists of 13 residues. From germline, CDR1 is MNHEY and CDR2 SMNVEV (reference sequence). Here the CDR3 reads CASSLGRNGELFF.

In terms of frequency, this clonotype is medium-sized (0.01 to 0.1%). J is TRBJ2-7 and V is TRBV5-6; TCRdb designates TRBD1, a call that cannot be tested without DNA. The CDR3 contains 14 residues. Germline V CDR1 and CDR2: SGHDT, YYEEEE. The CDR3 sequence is CASGLGSLSYEQYF.

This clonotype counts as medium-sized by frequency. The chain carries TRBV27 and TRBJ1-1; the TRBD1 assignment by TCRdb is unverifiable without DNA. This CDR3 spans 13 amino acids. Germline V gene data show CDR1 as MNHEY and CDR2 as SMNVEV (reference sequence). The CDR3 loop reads CASSWGRNTEAFF.

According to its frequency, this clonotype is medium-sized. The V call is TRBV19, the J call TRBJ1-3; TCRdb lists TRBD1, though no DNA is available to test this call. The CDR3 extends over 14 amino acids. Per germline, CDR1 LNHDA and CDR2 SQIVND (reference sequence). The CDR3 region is CASTPTGGGNTIYF.

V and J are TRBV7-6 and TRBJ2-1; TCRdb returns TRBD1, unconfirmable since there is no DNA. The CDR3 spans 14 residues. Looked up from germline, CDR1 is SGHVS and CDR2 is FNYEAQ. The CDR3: CASSLSPGSLWQFF.

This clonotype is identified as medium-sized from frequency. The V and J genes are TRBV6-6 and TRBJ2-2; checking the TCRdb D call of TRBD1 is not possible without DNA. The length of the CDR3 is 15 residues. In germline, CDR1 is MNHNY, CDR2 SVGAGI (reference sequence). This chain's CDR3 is CASSLGGSNTGELFF.

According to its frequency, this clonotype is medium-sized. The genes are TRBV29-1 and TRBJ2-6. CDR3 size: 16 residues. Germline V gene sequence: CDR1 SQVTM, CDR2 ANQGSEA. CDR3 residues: CSVAPSKASGANVLTF.

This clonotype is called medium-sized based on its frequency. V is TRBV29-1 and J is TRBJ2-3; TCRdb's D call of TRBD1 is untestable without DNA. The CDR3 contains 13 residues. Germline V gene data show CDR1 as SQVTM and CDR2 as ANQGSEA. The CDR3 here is CSGQGAGPDTQYF.

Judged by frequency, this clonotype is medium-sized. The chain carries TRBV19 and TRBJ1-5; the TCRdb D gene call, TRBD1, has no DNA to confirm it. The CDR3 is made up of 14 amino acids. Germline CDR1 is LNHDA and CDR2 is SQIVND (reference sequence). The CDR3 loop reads CASSRQGRNQPQHF.

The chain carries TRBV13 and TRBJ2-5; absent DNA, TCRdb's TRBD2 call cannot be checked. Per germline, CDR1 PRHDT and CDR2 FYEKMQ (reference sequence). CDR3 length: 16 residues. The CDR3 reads CASSLGGLTSSETQYF.

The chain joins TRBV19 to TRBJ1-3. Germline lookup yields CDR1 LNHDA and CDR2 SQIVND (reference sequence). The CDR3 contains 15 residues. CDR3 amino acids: CASSIVWGAGNTIYF.

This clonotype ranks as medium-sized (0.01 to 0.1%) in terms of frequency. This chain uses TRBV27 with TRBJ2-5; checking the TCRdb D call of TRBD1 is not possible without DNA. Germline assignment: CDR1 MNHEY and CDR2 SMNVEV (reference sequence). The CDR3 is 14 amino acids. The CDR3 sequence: CASSLQGSNYEQYF.

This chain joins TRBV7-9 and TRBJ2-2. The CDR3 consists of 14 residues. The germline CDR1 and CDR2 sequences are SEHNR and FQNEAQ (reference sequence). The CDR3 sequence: CASSYIAATGELFF.

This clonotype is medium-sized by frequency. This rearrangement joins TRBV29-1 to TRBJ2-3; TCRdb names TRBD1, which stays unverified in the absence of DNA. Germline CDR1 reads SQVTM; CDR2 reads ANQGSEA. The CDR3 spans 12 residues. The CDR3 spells CSVRQGTDTQYF.

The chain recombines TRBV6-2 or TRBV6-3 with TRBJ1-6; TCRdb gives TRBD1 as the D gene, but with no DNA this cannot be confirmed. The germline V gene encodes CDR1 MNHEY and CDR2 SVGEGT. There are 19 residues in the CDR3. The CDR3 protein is CASSRGTGKTSSYNSPLHF.

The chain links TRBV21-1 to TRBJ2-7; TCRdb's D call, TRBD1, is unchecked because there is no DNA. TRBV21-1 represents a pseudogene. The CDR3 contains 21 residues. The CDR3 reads CASSKAWAGGEAGGGTYEQYF.

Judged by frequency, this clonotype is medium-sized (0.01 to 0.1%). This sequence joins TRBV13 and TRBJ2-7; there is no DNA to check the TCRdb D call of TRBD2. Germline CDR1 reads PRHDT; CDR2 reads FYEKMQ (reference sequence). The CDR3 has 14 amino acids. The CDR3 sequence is CASSIRTGRGEQYF.

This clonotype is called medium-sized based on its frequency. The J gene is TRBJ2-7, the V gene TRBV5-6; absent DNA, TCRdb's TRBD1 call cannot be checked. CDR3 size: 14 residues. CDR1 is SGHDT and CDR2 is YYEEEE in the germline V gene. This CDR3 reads CASSQGTGHLRQYF. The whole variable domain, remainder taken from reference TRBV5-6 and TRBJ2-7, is DAGVTQSPTHLIKTRGQQVTLRCSPKSGHDTVSWYQQALGQGPQFIFQYYEEEERQRGNFPDRFSGHQFPNYSSELNVNALLLGDSALYLCASSQGTGHLRQYFGPGTRLTVT.